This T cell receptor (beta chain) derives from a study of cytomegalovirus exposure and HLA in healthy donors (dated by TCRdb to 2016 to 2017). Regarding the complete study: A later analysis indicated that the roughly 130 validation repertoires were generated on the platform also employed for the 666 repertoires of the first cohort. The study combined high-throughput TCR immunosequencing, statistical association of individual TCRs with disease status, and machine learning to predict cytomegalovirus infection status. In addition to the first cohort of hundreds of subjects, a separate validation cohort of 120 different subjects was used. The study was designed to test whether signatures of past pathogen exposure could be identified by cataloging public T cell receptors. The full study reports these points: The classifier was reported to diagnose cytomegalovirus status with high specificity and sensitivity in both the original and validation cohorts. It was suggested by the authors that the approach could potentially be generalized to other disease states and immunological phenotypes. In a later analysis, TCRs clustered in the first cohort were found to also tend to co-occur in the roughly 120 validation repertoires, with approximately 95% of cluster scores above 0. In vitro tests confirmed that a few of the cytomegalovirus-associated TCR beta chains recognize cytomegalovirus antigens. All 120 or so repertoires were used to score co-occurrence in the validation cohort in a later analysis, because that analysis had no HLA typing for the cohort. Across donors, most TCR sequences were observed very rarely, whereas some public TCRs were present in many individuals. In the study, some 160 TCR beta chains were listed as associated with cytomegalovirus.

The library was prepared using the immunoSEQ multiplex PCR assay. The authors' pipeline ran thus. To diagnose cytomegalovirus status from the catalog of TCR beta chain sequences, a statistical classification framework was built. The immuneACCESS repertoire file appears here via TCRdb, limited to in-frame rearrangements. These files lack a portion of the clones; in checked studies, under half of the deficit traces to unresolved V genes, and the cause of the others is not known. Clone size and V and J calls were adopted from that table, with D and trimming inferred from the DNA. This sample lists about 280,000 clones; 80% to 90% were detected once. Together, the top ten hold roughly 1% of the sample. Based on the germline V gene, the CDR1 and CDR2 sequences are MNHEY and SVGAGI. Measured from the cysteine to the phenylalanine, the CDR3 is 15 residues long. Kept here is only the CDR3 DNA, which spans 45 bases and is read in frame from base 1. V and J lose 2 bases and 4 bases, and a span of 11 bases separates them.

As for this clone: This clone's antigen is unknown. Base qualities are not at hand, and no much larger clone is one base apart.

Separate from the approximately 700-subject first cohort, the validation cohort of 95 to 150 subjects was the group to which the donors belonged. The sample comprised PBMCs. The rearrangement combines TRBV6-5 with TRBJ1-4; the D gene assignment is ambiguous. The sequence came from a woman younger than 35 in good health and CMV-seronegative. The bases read TGTGCCAGCAGTTACATGGCGGCCTTTAATGAAAAACTGTTTTTT. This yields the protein CASSYMAAFNEKLFF.